This T cell receptor (beta chain) comes out of a study of cytomegalovirus exposure and HLA in healthy donors. Primers: 60 Vbeta forward and 13 Jbeta reverse. Generated by immunoSEQ multiplex PCR, the TCRdb table keeps only in-frame clones and is missing some. Among under 150,000 clones listed, under 90% were seen once. CDR1 is LNHNV and CDR2 is YYDKDF in the germline V gene (reference sequence). With 11 bases removed from V and 2 bases from J, the gap between germline ends came to 21 bases. The CDR3 contains 15 residues. The sequencing sample was made of PBMCs. This receptor was identified in a boy younger than 10 in good health and CMV-seronegative. V and J are TRBV15 and TRBJ1-1; D gene uncertain. This CDR3 is CAPASGDSLNTEAFF. CDR3 nucleotides: TGTGCCCCAGCCAGTGGAGATAGTCTTAACACTGAAGCTTTCTTT.